A selection of T cell receptor beta chains follows, all from one sample in a study of blood T cell repertoires in COVID-19. Generated by immunoSEQ multiplex PCR, the TCRdb table keeps only in-frame clones and is missing some. The sample gives 100,000 or so clones, approximately 89% of which show up once; 2.1% is in the top ten. Sample: peripheral blood. The receptor source for this set is a man aged 50 to 60 with active COVID-19. CDR3s include the opening cysteine and the closing phenylalanine or tryptophan.

J gene: TRBJ2-2
V gene: TRBV12-3/TRBV12-4
CDR3 protein: CASSLSSAGELFF

J gene: TRBJ1-2
V gene: TRBV5-1
CDR3 protein: CASSLKQGVDYGYTF

J gene: TRBJ1-1
V gene: TRBV5-4
CDR3 protein: CASSLSDSNTEAFF

J gene: TRBJ2-2
V gene: TRBV10-2
CDR3 protein: CASGVAGGIQTGELFF

J gene: TRBJ1-1
V gene: TRBV7-9
CDR3 protein: CASSHRPGQENTEAFF

J gene: TRBJ1-2
V gene: TRBV18
CDR3 protein: CASSPPGGPRGNYGYTF

J gene: TRBJ2-5
V gene: TRBV6-2/TRBV6-3
CDR3 protein: CASTPGLAGRGTQYF

J gene: TRBJ2-1
V gene: TRBV11-2
CDR3 protein: CASSPTASGANEQFF

J gene: TRBJ1-5
V gene: TRBV24-1
CDR3 protein: CATSDYRGNQPQHF

J gene: TRBJ1-3
V gene: TRBV25-1
CDR3 protein: CASRESGRTSGNTIYF